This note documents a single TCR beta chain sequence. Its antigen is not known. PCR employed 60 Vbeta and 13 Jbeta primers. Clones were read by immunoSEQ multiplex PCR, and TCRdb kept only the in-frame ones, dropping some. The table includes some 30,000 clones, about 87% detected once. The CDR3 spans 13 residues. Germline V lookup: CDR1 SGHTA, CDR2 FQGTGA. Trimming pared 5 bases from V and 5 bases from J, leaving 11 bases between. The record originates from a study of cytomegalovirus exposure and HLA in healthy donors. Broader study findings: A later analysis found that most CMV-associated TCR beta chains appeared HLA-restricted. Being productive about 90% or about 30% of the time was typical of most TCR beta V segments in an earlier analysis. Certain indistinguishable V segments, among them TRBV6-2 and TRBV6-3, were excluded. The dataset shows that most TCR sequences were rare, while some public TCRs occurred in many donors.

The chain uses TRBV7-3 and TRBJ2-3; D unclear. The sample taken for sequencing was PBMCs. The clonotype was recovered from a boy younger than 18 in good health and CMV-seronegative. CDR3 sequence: CASSPQTGDTQYF. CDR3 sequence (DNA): TGTGCCAGCAGCCCCCAGACGGGAGATACGCAGTATTTT.